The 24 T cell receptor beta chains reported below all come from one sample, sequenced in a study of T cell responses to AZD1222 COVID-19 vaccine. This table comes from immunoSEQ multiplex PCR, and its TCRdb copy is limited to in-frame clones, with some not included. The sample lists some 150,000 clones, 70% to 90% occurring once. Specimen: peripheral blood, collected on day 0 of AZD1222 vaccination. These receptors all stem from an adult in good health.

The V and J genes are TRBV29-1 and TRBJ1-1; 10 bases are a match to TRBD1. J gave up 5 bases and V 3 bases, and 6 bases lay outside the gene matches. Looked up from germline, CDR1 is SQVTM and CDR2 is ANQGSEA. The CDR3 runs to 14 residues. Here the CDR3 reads CSVDRTGGGTEAFF. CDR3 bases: TGCAGCGTTGACCGGACAGGGGGAGGAACTGAAGCTTTCTTT.

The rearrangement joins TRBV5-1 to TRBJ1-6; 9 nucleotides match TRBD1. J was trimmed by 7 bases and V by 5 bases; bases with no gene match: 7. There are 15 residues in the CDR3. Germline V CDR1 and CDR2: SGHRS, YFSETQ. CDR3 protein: CASSGGDRANSPLHF. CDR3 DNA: TGCGCCAGCAGTGGTGGGGACAGGGCGAATTCACCCCTCCACTTT.

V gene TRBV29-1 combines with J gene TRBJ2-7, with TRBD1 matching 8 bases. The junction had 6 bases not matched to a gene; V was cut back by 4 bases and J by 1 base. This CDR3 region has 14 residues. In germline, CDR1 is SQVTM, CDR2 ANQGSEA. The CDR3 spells CSVARTGNSYEQYF. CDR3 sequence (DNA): TGCAGCGTTGCGAGGACAGGGAATTCCTACGAGCAGTACTTC.

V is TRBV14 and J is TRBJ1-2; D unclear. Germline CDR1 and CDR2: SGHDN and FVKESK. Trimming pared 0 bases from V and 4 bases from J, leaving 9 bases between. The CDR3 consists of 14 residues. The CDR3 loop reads CASSQDIGVYGYTF. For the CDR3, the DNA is TGTGCCAGCAGCCAAGATATTGGGGTCTATGGCTACACCTTC.

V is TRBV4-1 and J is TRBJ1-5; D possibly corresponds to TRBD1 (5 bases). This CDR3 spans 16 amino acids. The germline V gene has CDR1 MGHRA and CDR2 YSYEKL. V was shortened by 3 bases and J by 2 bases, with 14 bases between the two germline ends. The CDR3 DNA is TGCGCCAGCAGCCAGTTTGGGGGTTACGGCAATCAGCCCCAGCATTTT. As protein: CASSQFGGYGNQPQHF.

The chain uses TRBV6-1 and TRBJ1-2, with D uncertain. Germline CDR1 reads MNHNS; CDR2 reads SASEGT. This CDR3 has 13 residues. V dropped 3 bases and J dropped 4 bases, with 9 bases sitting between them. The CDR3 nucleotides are TGTGCCAGCAGTGAGGCCAGCTCCTATGGCTACACCTTC. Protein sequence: CASSEASSYGYTF.

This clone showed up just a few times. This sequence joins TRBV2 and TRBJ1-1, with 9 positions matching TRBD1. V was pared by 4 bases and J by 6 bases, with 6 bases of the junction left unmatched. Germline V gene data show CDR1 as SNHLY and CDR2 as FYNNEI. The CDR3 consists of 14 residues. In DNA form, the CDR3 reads TGTGCCAGCAGTGTACAGGGGGCCAGCCCTGAAGCTTTCTTT. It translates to CASSVQGASPEAFF.

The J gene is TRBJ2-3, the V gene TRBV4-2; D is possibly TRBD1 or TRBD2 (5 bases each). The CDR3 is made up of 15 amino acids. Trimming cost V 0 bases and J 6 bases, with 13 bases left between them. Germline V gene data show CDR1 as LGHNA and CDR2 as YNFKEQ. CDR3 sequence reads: CASSQEGTGADTQYF. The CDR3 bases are TGTGCCAGCAGCCAAGAGGGGACGGGCGCCGATACGCAGTATTTT.

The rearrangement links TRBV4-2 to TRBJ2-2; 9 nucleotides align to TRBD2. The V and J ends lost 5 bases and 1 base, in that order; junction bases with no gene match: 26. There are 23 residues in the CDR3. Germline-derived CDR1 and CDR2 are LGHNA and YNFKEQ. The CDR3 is CASSEVASGTLLARPGNTGELFF. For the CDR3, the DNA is TGTGCCAGCAGCGAAGTGGCTAGCGGGACCCTTTTGGCCCGGCCAGGGAACACCGGGGAGCTGTTTTTT.

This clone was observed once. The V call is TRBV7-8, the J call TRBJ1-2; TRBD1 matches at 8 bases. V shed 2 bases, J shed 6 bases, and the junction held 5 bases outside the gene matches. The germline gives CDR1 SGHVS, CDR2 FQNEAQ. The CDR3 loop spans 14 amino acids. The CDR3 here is CASSLREQGDGYTF. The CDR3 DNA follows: TGTGCCAGCAGCTTACGGGAACAGGGGGATGGCTACACCTTC. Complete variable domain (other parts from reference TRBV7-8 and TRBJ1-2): GAGVSQSPRYKVAKRGQDVALRCDPISGHVSLFWYQQALGQGPEFLTYFQNEAQLDKSGLPSDRFFAERPEGSVSTLKIQRTQQEDSAVYLCASSLREQGDGYTFGSGTRLTVV.

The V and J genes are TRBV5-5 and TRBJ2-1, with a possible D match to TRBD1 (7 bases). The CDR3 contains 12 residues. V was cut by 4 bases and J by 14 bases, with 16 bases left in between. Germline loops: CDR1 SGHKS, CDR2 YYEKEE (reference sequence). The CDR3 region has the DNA TGTGCCAGCAGCATGACAGGGACTGGGGAGTTCTTC. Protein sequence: CASSMTGTGEFF.

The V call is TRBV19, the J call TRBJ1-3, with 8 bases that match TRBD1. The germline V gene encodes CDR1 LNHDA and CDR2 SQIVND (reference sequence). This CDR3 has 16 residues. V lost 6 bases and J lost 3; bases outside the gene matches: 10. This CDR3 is CASSLTGTGYGNTIYF. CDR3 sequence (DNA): TGTGCCAGTAGCCTCACCGGGACAGGTTATGGAAACACCATATATTTT.

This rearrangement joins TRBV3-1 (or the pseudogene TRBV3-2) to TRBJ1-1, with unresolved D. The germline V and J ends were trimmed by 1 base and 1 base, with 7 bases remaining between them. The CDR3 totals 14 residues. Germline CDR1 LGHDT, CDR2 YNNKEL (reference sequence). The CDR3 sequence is CASSQATGNTEAFF. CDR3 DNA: TGTGCCAGCAGCCAAGCTACCGGGAACACTGAAGCTTTCTTT.

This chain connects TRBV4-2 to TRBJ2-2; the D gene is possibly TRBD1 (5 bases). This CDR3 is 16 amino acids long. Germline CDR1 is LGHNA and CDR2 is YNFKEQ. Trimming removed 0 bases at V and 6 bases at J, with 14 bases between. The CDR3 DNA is TGTGCCAGCAGCCAAGATGCGACACAGGTGGCCGGGGAGCTGTTTTTT. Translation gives CASSQDATQVAGELFF.

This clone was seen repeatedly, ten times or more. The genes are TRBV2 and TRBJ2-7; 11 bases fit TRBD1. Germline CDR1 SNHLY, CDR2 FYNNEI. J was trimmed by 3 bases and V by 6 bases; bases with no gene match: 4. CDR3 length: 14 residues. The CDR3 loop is CASSSGTGGYEQYF. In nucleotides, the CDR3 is TGTGCCAGCAGCTCCGGGACAGGGGGCTACGAGCAGTACTTC. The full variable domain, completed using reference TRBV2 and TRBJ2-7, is EPEVTQTPSHQVTQMGQEVILRCVPISNHLYFYWYRQILGQKVEFLVSFYNNEISEKSEIFDDQFSVERPDGSNFTLKIRSTKLEDSAMYFCASSSGTGGYEQYFGPGTRLTVT.

This chain's CDR3 is CASSRQTGGLWNSPLHF. The CDR3 nucleotides are TGTGCCAGCTCACGACAAACAGGGGGCTTGTGGAATTCACCCCTCCACTTT. The V and J genes are TRBV18 and TRBJ1-6; TRBD1 aligns across 9 bases. This CDR3 is built from 17 residues. Germline V gene sequence: CDR1 KGHSH, CDR2 LQKENI. V was pared by 4 bases and J by 7 bases, with 11 bases of the junction left unmatched.

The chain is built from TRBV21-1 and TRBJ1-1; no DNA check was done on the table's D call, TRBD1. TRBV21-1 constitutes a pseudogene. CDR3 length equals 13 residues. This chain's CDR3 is CASSIRGATEAFF. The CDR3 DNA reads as TGTGCCAGCAGTATCAGGGGCGCCACTGAAGCTTTCTTT.

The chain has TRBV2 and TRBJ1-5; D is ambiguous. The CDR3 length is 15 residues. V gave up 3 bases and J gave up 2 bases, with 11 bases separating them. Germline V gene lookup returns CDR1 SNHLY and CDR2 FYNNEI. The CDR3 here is CASSDGGVGNQPQHF. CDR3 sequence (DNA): TGTGCCAGCAGTGACGGTGGGGTTGGCAATCAGCCCCAGCATTTT.

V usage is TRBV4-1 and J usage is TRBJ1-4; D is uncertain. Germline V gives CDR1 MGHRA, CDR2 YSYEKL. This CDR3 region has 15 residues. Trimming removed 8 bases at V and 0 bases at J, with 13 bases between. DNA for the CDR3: TGCGCCAGCGCGCAGGCCGAGGCAACTAATGAAAAACTGTTTTTT. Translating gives CASAQAEATNEKLFF.

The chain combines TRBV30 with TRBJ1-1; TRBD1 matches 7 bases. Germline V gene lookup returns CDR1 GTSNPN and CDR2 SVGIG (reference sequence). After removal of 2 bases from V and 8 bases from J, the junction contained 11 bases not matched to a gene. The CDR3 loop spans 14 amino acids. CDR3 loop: CAWSRDRLSGEAFF. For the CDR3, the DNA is TGTGCCTGGAGTAGGGACAGACTAAGCGGGGAAGCTTTCTTT.

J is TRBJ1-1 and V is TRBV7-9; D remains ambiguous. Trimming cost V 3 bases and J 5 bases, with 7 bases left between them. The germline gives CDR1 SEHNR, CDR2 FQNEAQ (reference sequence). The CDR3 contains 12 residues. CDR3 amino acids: CASSLPQTEAFF. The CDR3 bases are TGTGCCAGCAGCTTGCCGCAGACTGAAGCTTTCTTT.

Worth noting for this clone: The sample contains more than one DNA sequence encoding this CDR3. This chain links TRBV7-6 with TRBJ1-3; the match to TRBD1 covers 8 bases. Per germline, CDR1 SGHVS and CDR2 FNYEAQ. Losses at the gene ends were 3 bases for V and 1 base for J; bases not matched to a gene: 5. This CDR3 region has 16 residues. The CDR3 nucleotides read TGTGCCAGCAGCTTGGGAACAGGGGGATCTGGAAACACCATATATTTT. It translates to CASSLGTGGSGNTIYF.

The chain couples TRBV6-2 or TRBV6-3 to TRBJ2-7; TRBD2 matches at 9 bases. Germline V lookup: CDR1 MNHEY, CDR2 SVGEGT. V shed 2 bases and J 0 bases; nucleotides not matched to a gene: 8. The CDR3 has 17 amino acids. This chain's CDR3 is CASSYGASGMFSYEQYF. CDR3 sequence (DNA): TGTGCCAGCAGTTACGGCGCTAGCGGGATGTTCTCCTACGAGCAGTACTTC.

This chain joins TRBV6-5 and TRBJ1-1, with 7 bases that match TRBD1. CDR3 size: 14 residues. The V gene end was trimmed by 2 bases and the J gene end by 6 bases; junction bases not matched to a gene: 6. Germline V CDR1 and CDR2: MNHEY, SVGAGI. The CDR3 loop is CASSYATGSAEAFF. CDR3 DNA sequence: TGTGCCAGCAGTTACGCGACAGGGAGCGCTGAAGCTTTCTTT.